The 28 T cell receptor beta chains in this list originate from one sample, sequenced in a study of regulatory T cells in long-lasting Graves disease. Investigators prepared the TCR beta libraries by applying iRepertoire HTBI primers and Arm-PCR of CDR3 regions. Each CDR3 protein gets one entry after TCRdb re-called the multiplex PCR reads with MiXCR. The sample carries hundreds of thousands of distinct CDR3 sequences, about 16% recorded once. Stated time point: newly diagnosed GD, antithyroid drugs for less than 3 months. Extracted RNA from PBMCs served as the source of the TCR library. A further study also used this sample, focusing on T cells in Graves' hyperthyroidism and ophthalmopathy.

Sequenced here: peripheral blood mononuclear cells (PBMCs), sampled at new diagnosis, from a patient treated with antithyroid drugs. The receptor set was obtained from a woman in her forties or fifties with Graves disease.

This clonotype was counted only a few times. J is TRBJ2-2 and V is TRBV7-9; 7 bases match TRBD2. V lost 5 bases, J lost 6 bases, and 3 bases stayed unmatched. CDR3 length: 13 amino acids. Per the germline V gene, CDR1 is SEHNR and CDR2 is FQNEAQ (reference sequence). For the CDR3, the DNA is TGTGCCAGCAGCAGAACTAGCGCCGGGGAGCTGTTTTTT. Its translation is CASSRTSAGELFF.

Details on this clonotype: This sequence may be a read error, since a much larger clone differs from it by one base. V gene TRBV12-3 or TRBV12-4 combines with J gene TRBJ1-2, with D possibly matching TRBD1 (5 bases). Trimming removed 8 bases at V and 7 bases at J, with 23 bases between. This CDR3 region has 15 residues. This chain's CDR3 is CASGRSPGTLTGYTF. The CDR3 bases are TGTGCCAGCGGTCGGTCCCCAGGGACGTTAACTGGCTACACCTTC.

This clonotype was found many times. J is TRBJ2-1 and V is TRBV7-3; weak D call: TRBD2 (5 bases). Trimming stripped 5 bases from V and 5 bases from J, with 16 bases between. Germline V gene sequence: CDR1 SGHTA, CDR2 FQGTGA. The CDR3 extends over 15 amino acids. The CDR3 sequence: CASSAREGINNEQFF. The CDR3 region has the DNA TGTGCCAGCAGCGCCAGAGAGGGAATTAACAATGAGCAGTTCTTC.

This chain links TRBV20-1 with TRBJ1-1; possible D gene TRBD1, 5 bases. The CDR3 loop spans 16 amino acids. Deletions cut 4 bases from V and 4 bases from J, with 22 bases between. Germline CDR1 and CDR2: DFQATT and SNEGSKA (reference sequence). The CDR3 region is CSAKPPTLGRGTEAFF. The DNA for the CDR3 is TGCAGTGCTAAACCCCCGACACTCGGGAGGGGCACTGAAGCTTTCTTT.

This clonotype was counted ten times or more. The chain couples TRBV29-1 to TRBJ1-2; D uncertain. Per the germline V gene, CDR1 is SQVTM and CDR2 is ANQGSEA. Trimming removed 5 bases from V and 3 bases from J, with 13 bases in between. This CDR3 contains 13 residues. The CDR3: CSVTGRGYYGYTF. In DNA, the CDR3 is TGCAGCGTTACGGGCCGCGGGTACTATGGCTACACCTTC.

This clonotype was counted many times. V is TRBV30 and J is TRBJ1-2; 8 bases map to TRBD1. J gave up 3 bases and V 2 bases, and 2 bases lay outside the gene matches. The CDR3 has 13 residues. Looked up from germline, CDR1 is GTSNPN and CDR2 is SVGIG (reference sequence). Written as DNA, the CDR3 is TGTGCCTGGAGTAGACAGGGGCACTATGGCTACACCTTC. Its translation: CAWSRQGHYGYTF.

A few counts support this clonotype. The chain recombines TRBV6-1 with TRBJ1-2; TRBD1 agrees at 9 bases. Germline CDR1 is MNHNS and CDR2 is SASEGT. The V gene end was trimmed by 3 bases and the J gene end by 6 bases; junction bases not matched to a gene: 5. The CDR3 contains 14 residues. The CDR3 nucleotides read TGTGCCAGCAGTGACCCGACAGGGGGGCATGGCTACACCTTC. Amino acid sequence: CASSDPTGGHGYTF.

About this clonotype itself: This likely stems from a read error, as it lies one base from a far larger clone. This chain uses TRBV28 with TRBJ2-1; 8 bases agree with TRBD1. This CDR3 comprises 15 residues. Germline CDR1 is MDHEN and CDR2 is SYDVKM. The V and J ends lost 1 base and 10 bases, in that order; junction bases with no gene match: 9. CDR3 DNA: TGTGCCAGCAGTTTATTGGGGACAGGCTTTGGGGAGCAGTTCTTC. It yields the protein CASSLLGTGFGEQFF.

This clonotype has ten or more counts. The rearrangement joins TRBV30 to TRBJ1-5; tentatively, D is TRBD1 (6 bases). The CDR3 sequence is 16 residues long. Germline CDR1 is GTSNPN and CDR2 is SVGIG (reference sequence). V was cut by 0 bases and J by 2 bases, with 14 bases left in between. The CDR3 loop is CAWSVRGRGGNQPQHF. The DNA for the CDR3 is TGTGCCTGGAGTGTACGGGGCAGGGGAGGCAATCAGCCCCAGCATTTT.

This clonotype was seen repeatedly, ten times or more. Here the CDR3 DNA reads TGCGCCAGCAGCTCGACAGGGGGCGGTTTAAATGAGCAGTTCTTC. Residues: CASSSTGGGLNEQFF. V and J are TRBV5-1 and TRBJ2-1; 10 positions match TRBD1. CDR1 SGHRS and CDR2 YFSETQ come from the germline V gene. The J segment lost 7 bases and the V segment lost 3 bases, leaving 7 bases of the junction unmatched. This CDR3 contains 15 residues.

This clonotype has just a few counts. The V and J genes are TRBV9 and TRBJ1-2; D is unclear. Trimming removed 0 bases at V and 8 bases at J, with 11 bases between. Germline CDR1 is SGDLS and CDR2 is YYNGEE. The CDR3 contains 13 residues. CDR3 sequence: CASSVVEGYGYTF. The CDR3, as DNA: TGTGCCAGCAGCGTAGTAGAAGGGTACGGCTACACCTTC.

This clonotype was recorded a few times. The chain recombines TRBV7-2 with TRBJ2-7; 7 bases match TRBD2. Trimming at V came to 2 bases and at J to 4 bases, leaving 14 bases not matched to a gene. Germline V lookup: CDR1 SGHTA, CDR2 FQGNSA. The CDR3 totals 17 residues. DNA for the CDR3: TGTGCCAGCAGCTTAAGTGCCTGGGGAGCGGGATATTACGAGCAGTACTTC. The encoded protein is CASSLSAWGAGYYEQYF.

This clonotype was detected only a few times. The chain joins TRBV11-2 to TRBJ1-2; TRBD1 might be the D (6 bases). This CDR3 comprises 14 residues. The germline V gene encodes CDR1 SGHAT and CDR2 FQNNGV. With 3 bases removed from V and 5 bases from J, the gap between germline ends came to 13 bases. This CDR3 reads CASSFPGAMYGYTF. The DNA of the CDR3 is TGTGCCAGCAGCTTTCCAGGGGCGATGTATGGCTACACCTTC.

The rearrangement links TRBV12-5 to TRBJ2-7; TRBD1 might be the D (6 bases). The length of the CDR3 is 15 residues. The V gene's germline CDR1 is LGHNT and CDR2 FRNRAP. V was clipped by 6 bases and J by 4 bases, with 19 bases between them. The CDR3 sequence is CASGTPDGTLYEQYF. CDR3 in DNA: TGTGCTAGTGGCACCCCGGACGGGACACTTTACGAGCAGTACTTC.

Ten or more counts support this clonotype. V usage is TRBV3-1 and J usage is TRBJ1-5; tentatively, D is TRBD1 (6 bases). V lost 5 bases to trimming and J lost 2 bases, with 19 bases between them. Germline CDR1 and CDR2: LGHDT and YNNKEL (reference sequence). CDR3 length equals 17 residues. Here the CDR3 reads CASSFGAQGNGNQPQHF. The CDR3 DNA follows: TGTGCCAGCAGCTTCGGAGCACAGGGAAACGGCAATCAGCCCCAGCATTTT.

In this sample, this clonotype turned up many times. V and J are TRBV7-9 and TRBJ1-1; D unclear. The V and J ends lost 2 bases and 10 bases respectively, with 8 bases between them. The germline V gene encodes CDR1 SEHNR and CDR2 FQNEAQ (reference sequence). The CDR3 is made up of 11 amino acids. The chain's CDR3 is CASSLRRGAFF. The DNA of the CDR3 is TGTGCCAGCAGCTTACGTCGGGGAGCTTTCTTT.

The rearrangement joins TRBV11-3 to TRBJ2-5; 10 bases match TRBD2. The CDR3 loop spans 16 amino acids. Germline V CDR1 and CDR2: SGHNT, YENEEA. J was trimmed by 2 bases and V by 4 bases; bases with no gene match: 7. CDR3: CASSSPSGGPQETQYF. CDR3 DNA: TGTGCCAGCAGCTCTCCTAGCGGGGGTCCTCAAGAGACCCAGTACTTC.

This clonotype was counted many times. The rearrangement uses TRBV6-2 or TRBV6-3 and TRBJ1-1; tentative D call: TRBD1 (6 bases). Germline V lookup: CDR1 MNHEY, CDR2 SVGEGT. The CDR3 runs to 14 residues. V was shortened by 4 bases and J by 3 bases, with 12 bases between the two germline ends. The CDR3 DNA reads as TGTGCCAGCAGTTTCCGACAGGTGGACACTGAAGCTTTCTTT. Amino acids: CASSFRQVDTEAFF.

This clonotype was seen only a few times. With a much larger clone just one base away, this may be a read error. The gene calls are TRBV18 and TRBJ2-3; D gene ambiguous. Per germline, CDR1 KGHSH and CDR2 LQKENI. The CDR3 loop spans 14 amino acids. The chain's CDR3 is CAGSPDTTTDTQYF. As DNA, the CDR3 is TGTGCCGGCTCACCTGACACGACCACAGATACGCAGTATTTT.

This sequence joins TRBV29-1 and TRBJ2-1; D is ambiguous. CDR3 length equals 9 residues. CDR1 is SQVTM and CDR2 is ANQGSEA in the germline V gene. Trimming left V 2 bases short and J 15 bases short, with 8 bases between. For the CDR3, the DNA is TGCAGCGTTGAACCCCCCCCGTTCTTC. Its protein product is CSVEPPPFF.

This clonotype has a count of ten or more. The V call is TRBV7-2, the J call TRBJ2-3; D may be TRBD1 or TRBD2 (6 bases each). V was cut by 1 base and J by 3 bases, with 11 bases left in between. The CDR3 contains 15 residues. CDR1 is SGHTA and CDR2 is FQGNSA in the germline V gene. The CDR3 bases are TGTGCCAGCAGCTTAGTAAGGGGGGCGACAGATACGCAGTATTTT. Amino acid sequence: CASSLVRGATDTQYF.

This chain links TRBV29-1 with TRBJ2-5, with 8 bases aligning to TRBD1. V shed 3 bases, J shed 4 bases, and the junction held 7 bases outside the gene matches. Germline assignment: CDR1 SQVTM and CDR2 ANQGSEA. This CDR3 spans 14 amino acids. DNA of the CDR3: TGCAGCGTTGATCGGTATGGACAGGGAGAGACCCAGTACTTC. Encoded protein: CSVDRYGQGETQYF.

The CDR3 nucleotides read TGTGCCAGCAGTTTTCGACTAGCGGGGGGAAACGAGCAGTACTTC. Its protein product is CASSFRLAGGNEQYF. The chain joins TRBV6-2 or TRBV6-3 to TRBJ2-7, with TRBD2 matching 13 bases. Germline CDR1 reads MNHEY; CDR2 reads SVGEGT. V gave up 4 bases and J gave up 5 bases; unmatched junction bases: 5. The CDR3 contains 15 residues.

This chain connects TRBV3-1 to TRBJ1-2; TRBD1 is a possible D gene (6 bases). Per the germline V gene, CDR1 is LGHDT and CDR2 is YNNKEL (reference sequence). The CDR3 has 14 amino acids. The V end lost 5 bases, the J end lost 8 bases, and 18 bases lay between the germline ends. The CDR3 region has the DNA TGTGCCAGCAGCTTACTTGAGGGGGGGACGGGCTACACCTTC. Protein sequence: CASSLLEGGTGYTF.

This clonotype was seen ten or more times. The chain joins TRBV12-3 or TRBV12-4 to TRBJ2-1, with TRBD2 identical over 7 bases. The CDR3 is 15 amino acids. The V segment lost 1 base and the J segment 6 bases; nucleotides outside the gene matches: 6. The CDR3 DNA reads TGTGCCAGCAGTTTAGAACGAGGGAGGGTCAATGAGCAGTTCTTC. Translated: CASSLERGRVNEQFF.

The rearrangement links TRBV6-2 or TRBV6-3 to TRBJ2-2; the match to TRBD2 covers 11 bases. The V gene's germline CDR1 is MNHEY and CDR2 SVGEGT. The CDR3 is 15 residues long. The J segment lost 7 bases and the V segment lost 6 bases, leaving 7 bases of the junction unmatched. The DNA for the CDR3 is TGTGCCAGCAGCTTAGCGGGGGGGCGGGTCGGGGAGCTGTTTTTT. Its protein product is CASSLAGGRVGELFF.

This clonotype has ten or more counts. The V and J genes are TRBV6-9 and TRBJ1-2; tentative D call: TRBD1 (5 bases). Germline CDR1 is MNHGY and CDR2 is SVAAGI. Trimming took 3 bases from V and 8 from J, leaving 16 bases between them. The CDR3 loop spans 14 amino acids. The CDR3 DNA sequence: TGTGCCAGCAGTTACTACGGTGGGCAGGGCGGCTACACCTTC. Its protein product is CASSYYGGQGGYTF.

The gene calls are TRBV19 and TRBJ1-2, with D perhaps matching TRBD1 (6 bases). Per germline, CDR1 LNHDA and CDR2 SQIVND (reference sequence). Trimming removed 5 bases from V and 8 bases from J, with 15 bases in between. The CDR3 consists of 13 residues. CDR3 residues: CASSGAGGGGYTF. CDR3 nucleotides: TGTGCCAGTAGTGGAGCGGGGGGCGGAGGCTACACCTTC.